This note documents a single T cell receptor (beta chain) sequence. What it binds is not known. The junction does not match germline at one end; this may be a read error. Cells sorted as Tregs were CD4+, CD25+ and CD127-/low. Full-length variable regions came from constant-region reverse primers plus semi-nested Nested Universal Primer A PCR. A single record per CDR3 protein comes from TCRdb applying MiXCR to the 5' RACE reads. In the table there are 7,000 or so distinct CDR3 sequences, 73% of which are singletons. Whole-study results and caveats: The larger-cohort validation was restricted to a single TCR beta V-J rearrangement rather than whole repertoires. Tumor-infiltrating Treg TCR alpha and beta sequences overlapped most with tumor naive CD4+ T cells, then blood naive.

Germline V gives CDR1 LGHNA, CDR2 YNFKEQ. This CDR3 spans 13 amino acids. Source material: tumor-infiltrating Tregs sorted from the breast tumor. The chain combines TRBV4-2 with TRBJ2-5, with D unresolved. This receptor was identified in a female donor with breast cancer. CDR3 in amino acids: CASSVGLWETQYF. CDR3 DNA: TGCGCCAGCAGTGTGGGTCTCTGGGAGACCCAGTACTTC.